A single sample is the source of the 15 T cell receptor beta chains below, sequenced in a study of metastatic and nonmetastatic thyroid tumors. Every patient was untreated before thyroid surgery. TCRdb reprocessed the PCR reads via MiXCR. The sample contains roughly 15,000 clones, approximately 30% of which appear only once. Sequencing used tumor tissue. The receptors were sampled from a female donor with papillary thyroid cancer or a benign thyroid nodule (not recorded which). Some clones in this sample may be carry-over from other donors' samples.

The chain recombines TRBV11-2 with TRBJ1-2, with TRBD1 matching 7 bases. The CDR3 loop spans 17 amino acids. Losses at the gene ends were 5 bases for V and 0 bases for J; bases not matched to a gene: 12. Germline V gene sequence: CDR1 SGHAT, CDR2 FQNNGV. CDR3: CASSPGKGGTANYGYTF. CDR3 sequence (DNA): TGTGCCAGCAGCCCGGGCAAGGGGGGGACAGCTAACTATGGCTACACCTTC.

Only a few counts were recorded for this clone. This chain's CDR3 is CASSFVSNTEAFF. The DNA for the CDR3 is TGTGCCAGCAGTTTCGTGTCTAACACTGAAGCTTTCTTT. The chain uses TRBV12-3 or TRBV12-4 and TRBJ1-1, with D hard to call. CDR3 size: 13 residues. V was cut by 3 bases and J by 2 bases, with 7 bases left in between.

This clone occurred many times. The genes are TRBV5-4 and TRBJ2-1; maybe TRBD1 (6 bases). Trimming left V 0 bases short and J 1 base short, with 14 bases between. CDR3 size: 17 residues. Germline CDR1 and CDR2: SGHNT and YYREEE (reference sequence). The chain's CDR3 is CASSLVGRGQSYNEQFF. For the CDR3, the DNA is TGTGCCAGCAGCTTGGTTGGCAGGGGACAATCCTACAATGAGCAGTTCTTC.

This chain joins TRBV13 and TRBJ2-7; 9 bases map to TRBD2. V dropped 5 bases and J dropped 2; count of bases not matched to a gene: 7. CDR1 is PRHDT and CDR2 is FYEKMQ in the germline V gene (reference sequence). This CDR3 has 15 amino acids. The CDR3 DNA reads as TGTGCCAGCAGCGCAAGTAAGCGGGGGGCCTACGAGCAGTACTTC. Translation: CASSASKRGAYEQYF.

This clone has a handful of counts. The chain employs TRBV10-1 and TRBJ2-7; a weak D match, TRBD2 (5 bases). The CDR3 covers 13 residues. V was cut by 0 bases and J by 5 bases, with 8 bases left in between. Germline CDR1 WNHNN, CDR2 SYGVQD (reference sequence). CDR3 bases: TGCGCCAGCAGTGAGTCTAGCGTCCACGAGCAGTACTTC. It is translated as CASSESSVHEQYF.

The CDR3 sequence is CSVQIWAGSYEQYF. The CDR3 nucleotides read TGCAGCGTTCAGATTTGGGCAGGCTCCTACGAGCAGTACTTC. The chain is built from TRBV29-1 and TRBJ2-7; unclear D gene. Trimming cost V 5 bases and J 0 bases, with 14 bases left between them. Looked up from germline, CDR1 is SQVTM and CDR2 is ANQGSEA. This CDR3 comprises 14 residues.

There are many counts of this clone. This chain joins TRBV3-1 and TRBJ2-1; TRBD2 agrees at 7 bases. There are 14 residues in the CDR3. Per the germline V gene, CDR1 is LGHDT and CDR2 is YNNKEL (reference sequence). V lost 4 bases and J lost 5; bases outside the gene matches: 5. CDR3 protein: CASSRASGDNEQFF. The CDR3 DNA reads TGTGCCAGCAGCCGGGCTAGCGGTGACAATGAGCAGTTCTTC.

This clone ranks as medium-sized. The V call is TRBV28, the J call TRBJ2-7; D is tentatively TRBD1 or TRBD2 (5 bases each). The CDR3 loop spans 15 amino acids. V shed 3 bases and J shed 0 bases, with 12 bases lying between them. Germline V gene data show CDR1 as MDHEN and CDR2 as SYDVKM. Here the CDR3 DNA reads TGTGCCAGCAGTTTGGGAGAGGGGAGCTCCTACGAGCAGTACTTC. As protein: CASSLGEGSSYEQYF.

This clone appeared many times. The CDR3 DNA follows: TGTGCCAGCAGCTTGGGACAGGTTTCAGATACGCAGTATTTT. Its protein is CASSLGQVSDTQYF. V and J are TRBV11-3 and TRBJ2-3; TRBD1 matches at 8 bases. Unmatched junction bases numbered 3, after V lost 3 bases and J lost 4 bases. This CDR3 comprises 14 residues. Germline V gives CDR1 SGHNT, CDR2 YENEEA.

This chain links TRBV2 with TRBJ1-2; D gene unclear. CDR3 size: 13 residues. V was trimmed by 1 base and J by 7 bases, leaving 10 bases between them. Germline CDR1 reads SNHLY; CDR2 reads FYNNEI. The CDR3 sequence: CASSEGADGGYTF. CDR3 coding DNA: TGTGCCAGCAGTGAAGGGGCAGATGGTGGCTACACCTTC.

The rearrangement links TRBV6-1 to TRBJ2-7; TRBD2 agrees at 9 bases. Germline V gene lookup returns CDR1 MNHNS and CDR2 SASEGT. CDR3 size: 13 residues. J was trimmed by 4 bases and V by 10 bases; bases with no gene match: 8. CDR3 nucleotides: TGTGCCATCAGACGGACTAGCGAGTACGAGCAGTACTTC. It yields the protein CAIRRTSEYEQYF.

In its sample, this clone was seen many times. The V call is TRBV10-3, the J call TRBJ2-5, with D maybe TRBD2 (6 bases). Germline lookup yields CDR1 ENHRY and CDR2 SYGVKD. V was pared by 1 base and J by 4 bases, with 16 bases between. The CDR3 is made up of 16 amino acids. CDR3 sequence: CAISEFGTPKVETQYF. The CDR3, as DNA: TGTGCCATCAGTGAGTTCGGGACTCCCAAGGTAGAGACCCAGTACTTC.

This clone qualifies as medium-sized. The rearrangement links TRBV12-3 or TRBV12-4 to TRBJ2-7; 7 bases are a match to TRBD2. CDR3 length: 13 residues. J was trimmed by 9 bases and V by 5 bases; bases with no gene match: 10. CDR3 region: CASSPGGLERQYF. CDR3 sequence (DNA): TGTGCCAGCAGTCCAGGTGGACTAGAACGGCAGTACTTC.

Many counts were recorded for this clone. The CDR3 DNA follows: TGCAGTGCGCCCCCTAGCGGGAATACGCAGTATTTT. This encodes CSAPPSGNTQYF. The chain employs TRBV20-1 and TRBJ2-3; 9 bases are shared with TRBD2. V lost 6 bases to trimming and J lost 7 bases; unmatched junction nucleotides: 5. CDR1 and CDR2 from the germline V gene are DFQATT and SNEGSKA (reference sequence). The CDR3 runs 12 residues.

This clone has more than one count but fewer than ten. An end of the junction differs from the germline gene, which may be a read error. V and J are TRBV28 and TRBJ1-2; TRBD1 matches 7 bases. Germline values: CDR1 MDHEN, CDR2 SYDVKM. This CDR3 spans 12 amino acids. The CDR3 loop is CASSPKTGTATF. The CDR3, as DNA: TGTGCCAGCAGCCCAAAGACCGGGACAGCCACGTTC.